This TCR beta chain was found in a study of cytomegalovirus exposure and HLA in healthy donors. Both 60 Vbeta primers and 13 Jbeta primers went into the PCR. The assay was immunoSEQ multiplex PCR, and TCRdb's table has in-frame clones only and misses some. Of under 55,000 clones listed, around 70% were seen once; the top ten hold roughly 2.9%. The source material was PBMCs. The receptor was isolated from a man younger than 35 in good health and CMV-seronegative.

The CDR3 DNA sequence: TGCGCCAGCAGCCATTTCCGAGGGCCAAGCTACGAGCAGTACTTC. Translation gives CASSHFRGPSYEQYF. This chain links TRBV4-3 with TRBJ2-7, with D perhaps TRBD2 (5 bases). This CDR3 comprises 15 residues. V was trimmed by 3 bases and J by 3 bases, leaving 15 bases between them. Germline assignment: CDR1 LGHNA and CDR2 YSLEER.